This TCR beta chain was profiled in a study of OX40 agonist ivuxolimab in advanced cancers. Germline loops: CDR1 LNHDA, CDR2 SQIVND (reference sequence). The CDR3 has 14 residues. The ends were cut back, 3 bases at V and 0 bases at J, with 8 bases in the middle. Profiling relied on immunoSEQ multiplex PCR, and the TCRdb table lists in-frame clones only, not all of them. The sample consists of some 42,000 clones, approximately 83% of them appearing once. The chain uses TRBV19 and TRBJ1-1, with D perhaps TRBD1 (6 bases). The sequences come from CD4+ or CD8+ T cells sorted from blood, collected in a trial of the OX40 agonist ivuxolimab. The receptor comes from an adult with an advanced solid tumor such as melanoma, head and neck, liver or kidney cancer. As DNA, the CDR3 is TGTGCCAGTAGTATGGGGGGGCTGAACACTGAAGCTTTCTTT. Translating gives CASSMGGLNTEAFF.